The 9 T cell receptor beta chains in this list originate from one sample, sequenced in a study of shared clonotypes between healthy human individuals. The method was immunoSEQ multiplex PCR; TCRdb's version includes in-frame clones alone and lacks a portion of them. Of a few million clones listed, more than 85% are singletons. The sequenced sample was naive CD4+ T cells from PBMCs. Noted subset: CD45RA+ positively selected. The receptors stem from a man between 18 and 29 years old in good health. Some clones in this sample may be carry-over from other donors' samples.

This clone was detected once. The CDR3 nucleotides are TGTGCCAGCAGCGTAGGTAGAGATCACAATCAGCCCCAGCATTTT. This gives the protein CASSVGRDHNQPQHF. The rearrangement joins TRBV9 to TRBJ1-5; D gene uncertain. CDR1 is SGDLS, CDR2 YYNGEE, per germline. The CDR3 consists of 15 residues. V dropped 0 bases and J dropped 3 bases, with 10 bases sitting between them. The full variable domain, with the rest looked up from reference TRBV9 and TRBJ1-5, is DSGVTQTPKHLITATGQRVTLRCSPRSGDLSVYWYQQSLDQGLQFLIQYYNGEERAKGNILERFSAQQFPDLHSELNLSSLELGDSALYFCASSVGRDHNQPQHFGDGTRLSIL.

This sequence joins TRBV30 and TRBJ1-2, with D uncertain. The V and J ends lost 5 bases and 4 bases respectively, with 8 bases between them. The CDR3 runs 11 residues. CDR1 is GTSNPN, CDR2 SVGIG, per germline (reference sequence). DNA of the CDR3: TGTGCCTGGGAAAGAGTCTATGGCTACACCTTC. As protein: CAWERVYGYTF.

The CDR3 nucleotides are TGCGCCAGCAGCAAGGGAGCCCCGCGGGATACGCAGTATTTT. It yields the protein CASSKGAPRDTQYF. V gene TRBV5-1 combines with J gene TRBJ2-3, with a tentative D call TRBD2 (5 bases). The V gene's germline CDR1 is SGHRS and CDR2 YFSETQ. This CDR3 region has 14 residues. V dropped 4 bases and J dropped 6 bases, with 15 bases sitting between them. Filled out from reference TRBV5-1 and TRBJ2-3, the complete variable domain reads KAGVTQTPRYLIKTRGQQVTLSCSPISGHRSVSWYQQTPGQGLQFLFEYFSETQRNKGNFPGRFSGRQFSNSRSEMNVSTLELGDSALYLCASSKGAPRDTQYFGPGTRLTVL.

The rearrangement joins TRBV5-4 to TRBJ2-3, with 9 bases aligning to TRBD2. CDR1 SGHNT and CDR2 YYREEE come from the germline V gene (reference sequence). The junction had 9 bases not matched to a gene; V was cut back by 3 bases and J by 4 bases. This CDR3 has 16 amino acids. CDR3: CASSSMGLAGPDTQYF. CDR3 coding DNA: TGTGCCAGCAGCTCAATGGGACTAGCTGGGCCAGATACGCAGTATTTT. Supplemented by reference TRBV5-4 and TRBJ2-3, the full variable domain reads ETGVTQSPTHLIKTRGQQVTLRCSSQSGHNTVSWYQQALGQGPQFIFQYYREEENGRGNFPPRFSGLQFPNYSSELNVNALELDDSALYLCASSSMGLAGPDTQYFGPGTRLTVL.

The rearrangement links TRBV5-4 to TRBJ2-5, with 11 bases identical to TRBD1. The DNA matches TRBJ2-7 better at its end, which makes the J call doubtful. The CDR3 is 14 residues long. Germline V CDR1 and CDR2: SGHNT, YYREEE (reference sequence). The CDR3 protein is CASSLLGQGAEQYF. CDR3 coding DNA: TGTGCCAGCAGCCTTCTCGGACAGGGGGCCGAGCAGTACTTC.

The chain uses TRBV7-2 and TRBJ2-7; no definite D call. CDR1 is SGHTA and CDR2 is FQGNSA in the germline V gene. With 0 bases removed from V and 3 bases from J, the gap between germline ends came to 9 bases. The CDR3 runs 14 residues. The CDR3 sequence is CASSLASELYEQYF. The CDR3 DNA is TGTGCCAGCAGCTTAGCTTCCGAGCTCTACGAGCAGTACTTC.

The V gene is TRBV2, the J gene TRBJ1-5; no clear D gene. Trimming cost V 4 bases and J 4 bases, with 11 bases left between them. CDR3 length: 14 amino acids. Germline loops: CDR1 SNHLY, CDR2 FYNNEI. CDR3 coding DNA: TGTGCCAGCAGTGTGGAGTCAGGAAATCAGCCCCAGCATTTT. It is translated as CASSVESGNQPQHF.

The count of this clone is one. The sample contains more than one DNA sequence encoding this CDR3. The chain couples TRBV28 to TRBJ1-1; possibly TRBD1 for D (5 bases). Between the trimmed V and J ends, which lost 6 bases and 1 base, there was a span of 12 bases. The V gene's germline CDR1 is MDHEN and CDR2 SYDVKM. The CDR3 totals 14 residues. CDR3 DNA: TGTGCCAGCAGCTCCCCGGGGGAGAACACTGAAGCTTTCTTT. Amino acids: CASSSPGENTEAFF.

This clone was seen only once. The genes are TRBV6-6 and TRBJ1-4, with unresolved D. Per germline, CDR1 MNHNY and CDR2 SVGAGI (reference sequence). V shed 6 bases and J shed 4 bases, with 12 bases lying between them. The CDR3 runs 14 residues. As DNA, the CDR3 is TGTGCCAGCAGGGGCCTTCGGGGTAATGAAAAACTGTTTTTT. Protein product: CASRGLRGNEKLFF.